The present TCR beta chain was sequenced within a study of cytomegalovirus exposure and HLA in healthy donors. This PCR relied on a set of 60 Vbeta primers and 13 Jbeta primers. Some clones are missing from TCRdb's copy, which holds only in-frame ones; the method was immunoSEQ multiplex PCR. Its clone listing holds 55,000 to 75,000 clones. The material sequenced was PBMCs. This receptor was obtained from a male donor in good health and CMV-seronegative.

CDR3 nucleotides: TGTGCCAGCTCACCGATCTCGACAGGGCCGGGAAACGAGCAGTACTTC. Its translation: CASSPISTGPGNEQYF. The rearrangement uses TRBV18 and TRBJ2-7; TRBD1 agrees at 7 bases. Germline values: CDR1 KGHSH, CDR2 LQKENI. V gave up 3 bases and J gave up 5 bases; unmatched junction bases: 13. CDR3 size: 16 residues.